What follows is one TCR beta chain and its context. This entry belongs to a study of blood T cell repertoires in COVID-19. Whole-study context: Spain, Italy and the United States supplied samples that represented acute and convalescent COVID-19. Nucleic acid was either cDNA or gDNA, and it came from T cells, B-cell-depleted T cells, or PBMCs.

V was trimmed by 5 bases and J by 4 bases, leaving 20 bases between them. Germline V gives CDR1 SEHNR, CDR2 FQNEAQ (reference sequence). The CDR3 runs to 16 residues. As processed by the authors: Reference gene primer amplification gave nucleated cell count estimates. Using immunoSEQ multiplex PCR, the repertoire was profiled, and TCRdb retains in-frame clones only, with some absent. V, J and clone size are those of that table, while D and trimming were read from the DNA. The data show approximately 230,000 clones, around 90% seen once. The sequencing sample was made of peripheral blood. The J gene is TRBJ1-1, the V gene TRBV7-9; D may be TRBD1 (6 bases). The TCR sequence derives from a man aged 18 to 35 with active or convalescent COVID-19. CDR3 sequence (DNA): TGTGCCAGCAGCCGGTCCGGACAGTTCTTCGGCACTGAAGCTTTCTTT. Translation: CASSRSGQFFGTEAFF.